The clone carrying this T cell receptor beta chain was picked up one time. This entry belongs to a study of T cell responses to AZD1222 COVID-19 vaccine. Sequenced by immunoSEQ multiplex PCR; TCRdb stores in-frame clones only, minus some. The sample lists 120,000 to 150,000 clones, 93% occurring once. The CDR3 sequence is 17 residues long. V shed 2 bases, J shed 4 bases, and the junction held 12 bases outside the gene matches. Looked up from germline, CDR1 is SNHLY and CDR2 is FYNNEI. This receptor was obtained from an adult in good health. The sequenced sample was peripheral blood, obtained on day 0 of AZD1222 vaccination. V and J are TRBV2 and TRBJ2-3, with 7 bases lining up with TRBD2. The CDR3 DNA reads TGTGCCAGCAGTGAAAATTGGTGGGGGGGAATGGCAGATACGCAGTATTTT. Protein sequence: CASSENWWGGMADTQYF.